Following are 8 T cell receptor beta chains from one sample sequenced in a study of technical replicates of blood from several donors. The repertoire was sequenced with immunoSEQ multiplex PCR; TCRdb's copy has only in-frame clones and lacks some. The sample carries roughly 80,000 clones, about 95% recorded once. The specimen was T cells isolated from PBMCs. The receptors come from a human donor in good health.

This clone is a singleton in its sample. The chain recombines TRBV4-1 with TRBJ2-7, with 9 nucleotides matching TRBD2. The germline CDR1 and CDR2 sequences are MGHRA and YSYEKL. Germline trimming cut 1 base from V and 3 bases from J; bases unmatched to any gene: 4. The CDR3 has 15 residues. CDR3 bases: TGCGCCAGCAGCCAAGGACTAGCGGATTTCTACGAGCAGTACTTC. Protein sequence: CASSQGLADFYEQYF.

This rearrangement joins TRBV18 to TRBJ1-2, with 9 bases identical to TRBD1. This CDR3 has 16 residues. V gave up 0 bases and J gave up 2 bases; unmatched junction bases: 4. Per the germline V gene, CDR1 is KGHSH and CDR2 is LQKENI. CDR3 sequence reads: CASSPPGQGINYGYTF. The DNA of the CDR3 is TGTGCCAGCTCACCACCGGGACAGGGTATCAACTATGGCTACACCTTC.

The chain links TRBV28 to TRBJ2-7, with D possibly matching TRBD2 (5 bases). Germline CDR1 reads MDHEN; CDR2 reads SYDVKM. V was pared by 6 bases and J by 0 bases, with 15 bases between. The CDR3 loop spans 15 amino acids. DNA of the CDR3: TGTGCCAGCAGCTCAGCTCCCCGGGGCTCCTACGAGCAGTACTTC. Its protein is CASSSAPRGSYEQYF.

This chain links TRBV30 with TRBJ2-3; 12 bases fit TRBD2. The CDR3 is 17 residues long. The junction had 15 bases not matched to a gene; V was cut back by 5 bases and J by 6 bases. Germline CDR1 reads GTSNPN; CDR2 reads SVGIG (reference sequence). The CDR3 DNA is TGTGCCTGGGCTAGCGGGAGGGCCAAGAGGGAGGCGGATACGCAGTATTTT. Amino acids: CAWASGRAKREADTQYF.

The chain has TRBV5-1 and TRBJ1-1; possibly TRBD1 for D (5 bases). The CDR3 contains 14 residues. Trimming removed 0 bases at V and 5 bases at J, with 11 bases between. Looked up from germline, CDR1 is SGHRS and CDR2 is YFSETQ. CDR3 DNA sequence: TGCGCCAGCAGCTTGGTGTCAGGGCAAACTGAAGCTTTCTTT. It yields the protein CASSLVSGQTEAFF.

The chain uses TRBV5-4 and TRBJ2-2; 8 bases fit TRBD2. Germline values: CDR1 SGHNT, CDR2 YYREEE (reference sequence). The CDR3 consists of 17 residues. V lost 0 bases and J lost 4; bases outside the gene matches: 8. CDR3 in amino acids: CASSLDISGTITGELFF. The CDR3, as DNA: TGTGCCAGCAGCTTGGATATTAGCGGGACGATCACCGGGGAGCTGTTTTTT.

The chain couples TRBV7-9 to TRBJ1-1; D gene unclear. Trimming took off 3 bases at V and 6 bases at J, with 8 bases between the two ends. The germline CDR1 and CDR2 sequences are SEHNR and FQNEAQ (reference sequence). The CDR3 loop spans 12 amino acids. CDR3: CASSFLEPEAFF. The CDR3 nucleotides read TGTGCCAGCAGCTTCCTAGAGCCTGAAGCTTTCTTT.

This clone was seen a single time. The chain recombines TRBV7-8 with TRBJ1-2, with D unresolved. V was clipped by 2 bases and J by 11 bases, with 21 bases between them. CDR1 and CDR2 (germline): SGHVS, FQNEAQ. This CDR3 comprises 15 residues. The CDR3 bases are TGTGCCAGCAGCTTATATGGTTTGGAGGGTGGGGTATACACCTTC. Translation gives CASSLYGLEGGVYTF.